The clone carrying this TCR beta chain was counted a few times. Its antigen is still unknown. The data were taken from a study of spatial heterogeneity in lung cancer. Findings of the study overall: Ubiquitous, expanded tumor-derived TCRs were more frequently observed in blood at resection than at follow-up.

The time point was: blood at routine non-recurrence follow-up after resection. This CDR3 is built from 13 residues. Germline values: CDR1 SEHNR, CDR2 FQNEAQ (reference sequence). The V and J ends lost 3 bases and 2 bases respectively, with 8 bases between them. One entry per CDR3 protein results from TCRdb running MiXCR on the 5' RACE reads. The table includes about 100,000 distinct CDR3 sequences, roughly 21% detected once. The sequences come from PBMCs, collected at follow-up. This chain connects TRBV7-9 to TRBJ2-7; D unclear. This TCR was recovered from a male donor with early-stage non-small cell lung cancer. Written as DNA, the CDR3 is TGTGCCAGCAGCTTCGCAGGAACCTACGAGCAGTACTTC. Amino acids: CASSFAGTYEQYF.